The 28 T cell receptor beta chains in this list originate from one sample, sequenced in a study of blood T cell repertoires in COVID-19. Sequencing used immunoSEQ multiplex PCR; TCRdb keeps in-frame clones, though not all of them. The sample has about 190,000 clones; roughly nine tenths are singletons. The sequenced sample consisted of peripheral blood. Receptors were obtained from a young man with acute or convalescent COVID-19.

This chain uses TRBV19 with TRBJ1-1; no firm D call. The V end was cut by 2 bases, the J end by 1 base, with 14 bases between. Germline V gives CDR1 LNHDA, CDR2 SQIVND (reference sequence). The CDR3 spans 16 residues. This CDR3 reads CASSILAGVGNTEAFF. The CDR3 coding sequence is TGTGCCAGTAGTATACTTGCCGGTGTTGGGAACACTGAAGCTTTCTTT. Complete variable domain (other parts from reference TRBV19 and TRBJ1-1): DGGITQSPKYLFRKEGQNVTLSCEQNLNHDAMYWYRQDPGQGLRLIYYSQIVNDFQKGDIAEGYSVSREKKESFPLTVTSAQKNPTAFYLCASSILAGVGNTEAFFGQGTRLTVV.

This clone was counted between two and nine times. The genes are TRBV6-5 and TRBJ1-4; D remains ambiguous. Deletions cut 0 bases from V and 7 bases from J, with 12 bases between. Germline V gives CDR1 MNHEY, CDR2 SVGAGI. This CDR3 has 15 amino acids. The CDR3 reads CASSYSGKQSEKLFF. CDR3 sequence (DNA): TGTGCCAGCAGTTACTCTGGAAAACAGAGTGAAAAACTGTTTTTT.

This chain uses TRBV5-1 with TRBJ1-1, with D possibly being TRBD1 (6 bases). Between the trimmed V and J ends, which lost 4 bases and 2 bases, there was a span of 18 bases. This CDR3 contains 16 residues. From germline, CDR1 is SGHRS and CDR2 YFSETQ. Here the CDR3 reads CASSLTGDTLNTEAFF. In DNA form, the CDR3 reads TGCGCCAGCAGCCTAACCGGGGACACTCTTAACACTGAAGCTTTCTTT.

The rearrangement joins TRBV5-8 to TRBJ2-7; possible D gene TRBD1, 6 bases. The CDR3 runs to 13 residues. CDR1 SGHTS and CDR2 YDEGEE come from the germline V gene. The V and J ends lost 4 bases and 2 bases respectively, with 10 bases between them. In DNA, the CDR3 is TGTGCCAGCAGCCACCGGGACACCTACGAGCAGTACTTC. Its protein product is CASSHRDTYEQYF.

The V call is TRBV24-1, the J call TRBJ1-2; 7 nucleotides match TRBD1. The V gene's germline CDR1 is KGHDR and CDR2 SFDVKD. The length of the CDR3 is 18 residues. J lost 8 bases, V lost 0 bases, and 17 bases had no gene match. As DNA, the CDR3 is TGTGCCACCAGTGATTTGCCCACTGTGACAGGGCTAGGGGACGGCTACACCTTC. Protein: CATSDLPTVTGLGDGYTF.

This chain connects TRBV18 to TRBJ2-1; 10 bases align to TRBD2. Germline V CDR1 and CDR2: KGHSH, LQKENI. This CDR3 spans 19 amino acids. V trimming: 3 bases; J trimming: 4 bases; junction bases outside the gene matches: 15. The CDR3, as DNA: TGTGCCAGCTCACCGGGACTAGCGAGGATTCTTGACGCATACAATGAGCAGTTCTTC. Translated: CASSPGLARILDAYNEQFF.

The chain uses TRBV28 and TRBJ1-4; tentative D call: TRBD1 (6 bases). V lost 7 bases and J 8 bases, leaving 14 bases between the germline ends. From germline, CDR1 is MDHEN and CDR2 SYDVKM. CDR3 length: 13 residues. CDR3 sequence (DNA): TGTGCCAGCATAGGGGGGGGCGGAGAAAAACTGTTTTTT. As protein: CASIGGGGEKLFF.

The gene calls are TRBV6-5 and TRBJ1-3; D is unclear. Germline CDR1 is MNHEY and CDR2 is SVGAGI. V gave up 8 bases and J gave up 4 bases, with 12 bases separating them. The CDR3 has 13 amino acids. CDR3 in amino acids: CASEAFSGNTIYF. DNA for the CDR3: TGTGCCAGCGAGGCGTTCTCAGGAAACACCATATATTTT.

The chain joins TRBV6-5 to TRBJ1-1, with 7 bases matching TRBD1. Germline V gene data show CDR1 as MNHEY and CDR2 as SVGAGI. Unmatched junction bases numbered 7, after V lost 2 bases and J lost 1 base. This CDR3 has 16 amino acids. The DNA for the CDR3 is TGTGCCAGCAGTTACCTTAGGACAGGACCGAACACTGAAGCTTTCTTT. Protein product: CASSYLRTGPNTEAFF.

The V gene is TRBV20-1, the J gene TRBJ2-7; D uncertain. This CDR3 has 12 residues. Germline lookup yields CDR1 DFQATT and CDR2 SNEGSKA (reference sequence). Between the trimmed V and J ends, which lost 3 bases and 3 bases, there was a span of 9 bases. CDR3 sequence: CSASQTNYEQYF. CDR3 bases: TGCAGTGCTAGTCAAACTAACTACGAGCAGTACTTC.

This sequence joins TRBV5-1 and TRBJ1-6, with D unresolved. Germline assignment: CDR1 SGHRS and CDR2 YFSETQ. The germline V and J ends were trimmed by 2 bases and 10 bases, with 16 bases remaining between them. The CDR3 totals 15 residues. CDR3 DNA sequence: TGCGCCAGCAGCTTCCAGGATCCGGCGGGCTCACCCCTCCACTTT. Its protein is CASSFQDPAGSPLHF.

The J gene is TRBJ2-2, the V gene TRBV10-2, with a possible D match to TRBD2 (5 bases). V lost 6 bases to trimming and J lost 5 bases, with 13 bases between them. Germline V gene data show CDR1 as WSHSY and CDR2 as SAAADI. CDR3 length: 14 residues. For the CDR3, the DNA is TGCGCCAGCAGCATCGGGATATGGACCGGGGAGCTGTTTTTT. Encoded protein: CASSIGIWTGELFF.

The chain links TRBV2 to TRBJ2-4; D is unresolved. Germline V CDR1 and CDR2: SNHLY, FYNNEI. V was shortened by 6 bases and J by 8 bases, with 14 bases between the two germline ends. This CDR3 is 13 amino acids long. This CDR3 is CASRYRPRDIQYF. The CDR3 DNA sequence: TGTGCCAGCAGGTACCGGCCCCGGGACATTCAGTACTTC.

The rearrangement joins TRBV6-5 to TRBJ2-3, with D possibly TRBD2 on 7 matching bases. The germline gives CDR1 MNHEY, CDR2 SVGAGI. The V end lost 5 bases, the J end lost 4 bases, and 13 bases lay between the germline ends. The CDR3 sequence is 14 residues long. CDR3 coding DNA: TGTGCCAGCAGTATAGGGAGGGGGTCAGATACGCAGTATTTT. Amino acid sequence: CASSIGRGSDTQYF.

The genes are TRBV27 and TRBJ1-2; the D is unclear. Germline V gene lookup returns CDR1 MNHEY and CDR2 SMNVEV (reference sequence). CDR3 length: 17 amino acids. Trimming pared 7 bases from V and 1 base from J, leaving 22 bases between. The CDR3 sequence: CASIPFRSPLVNYGYTF. The CDR3, as DNA: TGTGCCAGCATCCCCTTCAGATCTCCTCTAGTTAACTATGGCTACACCTTC.

CDR3 DNA sequence: TGCGCCAGCAGCTCGGGCTCAGGGGGTCAGAGGACCCAGCATTTT. Protein sequence: CASSSGSGGQRTQHF. The rearrangement uses TRBV5-1 and TRBJ1-5; 7 positions agree with TRBD1. The CDR3 is made up of 15 amino acids. Per the germline V gene, CDR1 is SGHRS and CDR2 is YFSETQ. J was trimmed by 11 bases and V by 3 bases; bases with no gene match: 14.

This chain links TRBV28 with TRBJ2-3, with 9 bases aligning to TRBD1. This CDR3 is built from 15 residues. The germline V gene has CDR1 MDHEN and CDR2 SYDVKM. After removal of 3 bases from V and 1 base from J, the junction contained 2 bases not matched to a gene. The CDR3 reads CASSFRTGGTDTQYF. The CDR3 region has the DNA TGTGCCAGCAGTTTCCGGACAGGGGGCACAGATACGCAGTATTTT.

CDR3 nucleotides: TGTGCCAGCAGCTTGGCCTCCAGGGGCCTAGCCAAAAACATTCAGTACTTC. It is translated as CASSLASRGLAKNIQYF. The chain recombines TRBV5-6 with TRBJ2-4; possible D gene TRBD1, 6 bases. Per germline, CDR1 SGHDT and CDR2 YYEEEE. CDR3 length: 17 amino acids. V was trimmed by 0 bases and J by 0 bases, leaving 13 bases between them.

This chain links TRBV7-3 with TRBJ2-7, with 8 positions matching TRBD1. CDR1 is SGHTA and CDR2 is FQGTGA in the germline V gene. V lost 5 bases and J lost 5; bases outside the gene matches: 14. The CDR3 covers 16 residues. Here the CDR3 reads CASSRDRGGMSDEQYF. CDR3 sequence (DNA): TGTGCCAGCAGCCGAGACAGGGGAGGCATGAGTGACGAGCAGTACTTC. The whole variable domain, remainder taken from reference TRBV7-3 and TRBJ2-7, is GAGVSQTPSNKVTEKGKYVELRCDPISGHTALYWYRQSLGQGPEFLIYFQGTGAADDSGLPNDRFFAVRPEGSVSTLKIQRTERGDSAVYLCASSRDRGGMSDEQYFGPGTRLTVT.

The chain employs TRBV30 and TRBJ1-1, with TRBD1 as a possible D gene (6 bases). This CDR3 spans 13 amino acids. Trimming stripped 4 bases from V and 0 bases from J, with 9 bases between. Germline loops: CDR1 GTSNPN, CDR2 SVGIG (reference sequence). DNA for the CDR3: TGTGCCTGGACAGGACAGTTGAACACTGAAGCTTTCTTT. Its translation is CAWTGQLNTEAFF. Drawing the rest from reference TRBV30 and TRBJ1-1, the complete variable domain is SQTIHQWPATLVQPVGSPLSLECTVEGTSNPNLYWYRQAAGRGLQLLFYSVGIGQISSEVPQNLSASRPQDRQFILSSKKLLLSDSGFYLCAWTGQLNTEAFFGQGTRLTVV.

The chain carries TRBV19 and TRBJ2-1; D remains ambiguous. Germline loops: CDR1 LNHDA, CDR2 SQIVND (reference sequence). Trimming removed 10 bases from V and 1 base from J, with 5 bases in between. This CDR3 is built from 11 residues. CDR3 residues: CATMSYNEQFF. CDR3 nucleotides: TGTGCCACCATGTCCTACAATGAGCAGTTCTTC.

The V call is TRBV25-1, the J call TRBJ2-5; tentative D call: TRBD2 (7 bases). CDR1 is MGHDK and CDR2 is SYGVNS in the germline V gene. The V gene lost 4 bases and the J gene lost 4 bases, with 16 bases spanning the gap. The CDR3 has 15 amino acids. CDR3 in amino acids: CASSVLGGRGETQYF. The CDR3 DNA reads TGTGCCAGCAGTGTACTCGGGGGGCGGGGAGAGACCCAGTACTTC.

The rearrangement joins TRBV6-5 to TRBJ2-5, with 7 bases that match TRBD1. Per the germline V gene, CDR1 is MNHEY and CDR2 is SVGAGI. V gave up 6 bases and J gave up 5 bases; unmatched junction bases: 6. There are 13 residues in the CDR3. The CDR3 region is CASRPNRGETQYF. The CDR3 DNA is TGTGCCAGCAGACCCAACAGGGGTGAGACCCAGTACTTC.

The V and J genes are TRBV10-1 and TRBJ2-2; no firm D call. Trimming removed 6 bases at V and 8 bases at J, with 13 bases between. Germline-derived CDR1 and CDR2 are WNHNN and SYGVQD (reference sequence). The CDR3 runs 13 residues. CDR3 in amino acids: CASSTIVGGELFF. In DNA form, the CDR3 reads TGCGCCAGCAGCACTATAGTTGGAGGGGAGCTGTTTTTT.

The count of this clone is one. The chain recombines TRBV6-6 with TRBJ2-3, with TRBD1 as a possible D gene (5 bases). CDR3 length: 13 residues. Germline V CDR1 and CDR2: MNHNY, SVGAGI (reference sequence). V was shortened by 8 bases and J by 6 bases, with 15 bases between the two germline ends. The CDR3, as DNA: TGTGCCAGCTCGAGCCTAGGGGTCGATACGCAGTATTTT. The encoded protein is CASSSLGVDTQYF.

The chain employs TRBV28 and TRBJ1-3; the D is unclear. This CDR3 region has 12 residues. The germline CDR1 and CDR2 sequences are MDHEN and SYDVKM. Trimming removed 8 bases from V and 1 base from J, with 6 bases in between. DNA of the CDR3: TGTGCCAGCGGTTCTTCTGGAAACACCATATATTTT. Amino acids: CASGSSGNTIYF. Full variable domain (outside the CDR3, taken from reference TRBV28 and TRBJ1-3): DVKVTQSSRYLVKRTGEKVFLECVQDMDHENMFWYRQDPGLGLRLIYFSYDVKMKEKGDIPEGYSVSREKKERFSLILESASTNQTSMYLCASGSSGNTIYFGEGSWLTVV.

The chain joins TRBV29-1 to TRBJ1-2; no clear D. The CDR3 sequence is 13 residues long. Germline lookup yields CDR1 SQVTM and CDR2 ANQGSEA. V gave up 4 bases and J gave up 6 bases, with 15 bases separating them. CDR3 loop: CSVVVLGRDGYTF. As DNA, the CDR3 is TGCAGCGTTGTCGTACTCGGTCGAGATGGCTACACCTTC.

CDR3 DNA: TGTGCCAGCGAAACAGAGCTAGCGGGGGTCTCCTACGAGCAGTACTTC. Translating it yields CASETELAGVSYEQYF. The chain has TRBV21-1 and TRBJ2-7; the table's TRBD2 call for D was not verified on the DNA. TRBV21-1 has pseudogene status. The CDR3 totals 16 residues.